The TCR beta chain described here comes from a study of CD8 T cells in ankylosing spondylitis. TCRdb fed the 5' RACE reads into MiXCR, producing one record per CDR3 protein. The table lists roughly 300,000 distinct CDR3 sequences, roughly 8% of them singletons, with 13% to 15% in the top ten. This clonotype was observed a handful of times. Its antigen is as yet unknown. Germline trimming cut 7 bases from V and 3 bases from J; bases unmatched to any gene: 6. The CDR3 has 12 amino acids. In germline, CDR1 is DFQATT, CDR2 SNEGSKA (reference sequence). Study-wide results and caveats: From matched ankylosing spondylitis synovial fluid, disease-linked clones were reportedly recovered at significantly enriched levels. Reports of some motif variants in reactive arthritis synovial fluid and blood predate this one. Made up of fewer than 10 highly homologous variants, a TCR beta motif appeared characteristic of ankylosing spondylitis blood.

The source of this sequence is a male donor with ankylosing spondylitis. The chain combines TRBV20-1 with TRBJ2-7; TRBD1 matches at 7 bases. Material for sequencing was blood, either unsorted or a sorted T cell fraction (not recorded which). As DNA, the CDR3 is TGCAGTGTCCCGGGACAGAGCTACGAGCAGTACTTC. It translates to CSVPGQSYEQYF.